The 24 T cell receptor beta chains listed next were all sequenced from one sample in a study of T cell repertoires and leukemia-associated antigens. Their antigens remain unidentified. TCRdb re-derived calls from the 5' RACE reads in MiXCR, one entry per CDR3 protein. The sample has 11,000 to 15,000 distinct CDR3 sequences, approximately 39% seen once. Sequenced input: CD3+ T cells sorted from blood and cultured. Receptors originate from a female donor in good health.

By sample share, this clonotype is medium-sized (0.01 to 0.1%). The rearrangement uses TRBV20-1 and TRBJ2-3; 9 bases map to TRBD2. CDR3 size: 15 residues. The J segment lost 10 bases and the V segment lost 0 bases, leaving 11 bases of the junction unmatched. CDR1 and CDR2 from the germline V gene are DFQATT and SNEGSKA (reference sequence). In DNA form, the CDR3 reads TGCAGTGCTAGAGATCAGGTAGCGGGAGCGCTCTCGCAGTATTTT. It codes for CSARDQVAGALSQYF.

In this sample, this clonotype turned up many times. This chain joins TRBV10-2 and TRBJ2-7, with 12 nucleotides matching TRBD2. Germline V gene data show CDR1 as WSHSY and CDR2 as SAAADI. With V trimmed by 6 bases and J by 5 bases, 8 bases remained unmatched. This CDR3 comprises 15 residues. This CDR3 reads CASSQTSGRINEQYF. CDR3 sequence (DNA): TGCGCCAGCAGCCAAACTAGCGGGAGGATCAACGAGCAGTACTTC.

This clonotype is medium-sized (0.01 to 0.1%) by share. The rearrangement links TRBV5-1 to TRBJ2-2, with 9 bases fitting TRBD1. The CDR3 spans 15 residues. V lost 3 bases to trimming and J lost 6 bases; unmatched junction nucleotides: 6. Germline V gene sequence: CDR1 SGHRS, CDR2 YFSETQ. CDR3 DNA: TGCGCCAGCAGCTCCGGGACAGGGATTCCCGGGGAGCTGTTTTTT. This codes for CASSSGTGIPGELFF.

This clonotype was seen more than once but under ten times. The chain uses TRBV18 and TRBJ1-6; 9 nucleotides line up with TRBD1. CDR1 is KGHSH, CDR2 LQKENI, per germline. CDR3 length: 14 residues. V was pared by 3 bases and J by 7 bases, with 1 base of the junction left unmatched. The CDR3 region is CASSPGQGNSPLHF. The DNA of the CDR3 is TGTGCCAGCTCACCCGGACAGGGGAATTCACCCCTCCACTTT.

This clonotype has at least ten counts. At one end, the junction sequence differs from germline, possibly due to a read error. CDR3 sequence reads: CASSLVFRAFSGASVLTF. CDR3 nucleotides: TGTGCCAGCAGCTTAGTTTTCCGGGCCTTCTCTGGGGCCAGCGTCCTGACTTTC. The chain joins TRBV7-9 to TRBJ2-6, with D perhaps TRBD1 (5 bases). The CDR3 has 18 residues. The germline V gene has CDR1 SEHNR and CDR2 FQNEAQ (reference sequence).

Of note for this clonotype: At one end, the junction sequence differs from germline, possibly due to a read error. The genes are TRBV12-3 or TRBV12-4 and TRBJ1-5; D not certain. There are 14 residues in the CDR3. The CDR3 DNA sequence: TGTGCCGGCAGTTTGGCCGGTTTAGGTCAGCCCCAGCATTTT. As protein: CAGSLAGLGQPQHF.

This clonotype showed up many times. This may be a read error, as it is one base from a much larger clone. The chain combines TRBV5-1 with TRBJ2-7; D not resolved. This CDR3 contains 14 residues. CDR1 and CDR2 (germline): SGHRS, YFSETQ. Here the CDR3 reads CAGSLHATAYEQYF. In DNA, the CDR3 is TGCGCCGGCAGCTTGCACGCAACAGCCTACGAGCAGTACTTC. The variable domain in full, with the rest retrieved from reference TRBV5-1 and TRBJ2-7, is KAGVTQTPRYLIKTRGQQVTLSCSPISGHRSVSWYQQTPGQGLQFLFEYFSETQRNKGNFPGRFSGRQFSNSRSEMNVSTLELGDSALYLCAGSLHATAYEQYFGPGTRLTVT.

This clonotype is medium-sized by share. This chain links TRBV7-6 with TRBJ2-2; D might be TRBD1 (6 bases). V was trimmed by 7 bases and J by 6 bases, leaving 15 bases between them. CDR1 is SGHVS, CDR2 FNYEAQ, per germline. The length of the CDR3 is 14 residues. The CDR3 region has the DNA TGTGCCAGCATCCTTACAGGGATGTCCGGGGAGCTGTTTTTT. It encodes CASILTGMSGELFF. The full variable domain, rest sourced from reference TRBV7-6 and TRBJ2-2, is GAGVSQSPRYKVTKRGQDVALRCDPISGHVSLYWYRQALGQGPEFLTYFNYEAQQDKSGLPNDRFSAERPEGSISTLTIQRTEQRDSAMYRCASILTGMSGELFFGEGSRLTVL.

A few counts support this clonotype. In nucleotides, the CDR3 is TGCGCCAGCAGCCAGGTGGGACTAGCGGAACCAGAGACCCAGTACTTC. Its translation is CASSQVGLAEPETQYF. The chain couples TRBV4-1 to TRBJ2-5; TRBD2 aligns across 11 bases. Trimming removed 3 bases from V and 4 bases from J; junction bases left unmatched: 7. Germline values: CDR1 MGHRA, CDR2 YSYEKL. CDR3 length: 16 residues.

The chain carries TRBV5-1 and TRBJ2-3; possible D gene TRBD2, 7 bases. Germline V lookup: CDR1 SGHRS, CDR2 YFSETQ. Trimming shortened V by 1 base and J by 12 bases, and 18 bases separated the two germline ends. This CDR3 has 14 residues. CDR3 protein: CASSLSLGGDIQYF. CDR3 DNA sequence: TGCGCCAGCAGCTTGAGTCTGGGAGGGGACATTCAGTATTTT.

About this clonotype itself: At one boundary the junction diverges from the germline segment, which might be a read error. The rearrangement uses TRBV10-3 and TRBJ2-6; tentatively, D is TRBD1 (6 bases). The CDR3 is 15 residues long. Looked up from germline, CDR1 is ENHRY and CDR2 is SYGVKD. CDR3 protein: CAISESGAGADVLAF. For the CDR3, the DNA is TGTGCCATCAGTGAGTCGGGGGCTGGGGCCGACGTCCTGGCTTTC.

By sample share, this clonotype is medium-sized. Sequence at one end of the junction differs from germline and may be a read error. The V gene is TRBV7-7, the J gene TRBJ2-5; D is tentatively TRBD1 or TRBD2 (5 bases each). The CDR3 spans 15 residues. The germline CDR1 and CDR2 sequences are SSHAT and FNYEAQ (reference sequence). In DNA, the CDR3 is TGTGCTAGCAGCTTAGGGACGGAGAAGAGAGAGACCCAGTACTTC. Translated: CASSLGTEKRETQYF.

There are many counts of this clonotype. This sequence joins TRBV5-6 and TRBJ2-7, with D perhaps TRBD1 (7 bases). The germline V and J ends were trimmed by 4 bases and 2 bases, with 13 bases remaining between them. The CDR3 sequence is 14 residues long. Germline V lookup: CDR1 SGHDT, CDR2 YYEEEE. The CDR3 DNA reads TGTGCCAGCAGCCTAGGGGGGACAGCCTACGAGCAGTACTTC. Its protein is CASSLGGTAYEQYF.

This clonotype was observed many times. The genes are TRBV25-1 and TRBJ2-3; D perhaps matches TRBD1 (6 bases). In germline, CDR1 is MGHDK, CDR2 SYGVNS. The ends were cut back, 7 bases at V and 1 base at J, with 12 bases in the middle. The length of the CDR3 is 14 residues. CDR3 sequence reads: CASISGHRTDTQYF. CDR3 DNA sequence: TGTGCCAGCATTTCGGGACACCGCACAGATACGCAGTATTTT. The full variable domain, in which reference TRBV25-1 and TRBJ2-3 provide the parts outside the CDR3, is EADIYQTPRYLVIGTGKKITLECSQTMGHDKMYWYQQDPGMELHLIHYSYGVNSTEKGDLSSESTVSRIRTEHFPLTLESARPSHTSQYLCASISGHRTDTQYFGPGTRLTVL.

Ten or more counts support this clonotype. DNA for the CDR3: TGTGCCAGCAGCTTGGGACAGGGGATTGAAGATACGCAGTATTTT. Its translation: CASSLGQGIEDTQYF. The V and J genes are TRBV5-4 and TRBJ2-3, with TRBD1 matching over 8 bases. Germline V gene lookup returns CDR1 SGHNT and CDR2 YYREEE (reference sequence). The V segment lost 0 bases and the J segment 5 bases; nucleotides outside the gene matches: 5. This CDR3 spans 15 amino acids.

On this clonotype: The CDR3 does not end in the conserved phenylalanine or tryptophan, so this is likely a read error. Because the CDR3's place on the DNA is in doubt, the DNA is left out and the CDR3 is given as listed by TCRdb. The chain uses TRBV27 and TRBJ1-2. The CDR3 totals 13 residues, both ends included. Germline-derived CDR1 and CDR2 are MNHEY and SMNVEV (reference sequence). CDR3: CASSGGLQHGYAI.

This clonotype was seen only a few times. The V call is TRBV12-3 or TRBV12-4, the J call TRBJ2-5; 8 bases match TRBD1. J was trimmed by 5 bases and V by 6 bases; bases with no gene match: 17. The CDR3 consists of 17 residues. For the CDR3, the DNA is TGTGCCAGCAGCACCGGGACAGGCGGCGGGTTATTGGAGACCCAGTACTTC. It specifies CASSTGTGGGLLETQYF.

With regard to this clonotype: The junction shows a germline mismatch at one end, possibly a read error. This chain uses TRBV9 with TRBJ2-3; D tentatively reads TRBD1 or TRBD2 (6 bases each). CDR3 length: 16 amino acids. CDR1 and CDR2 (germline): SGDLS, YYNGEE. The CDR3 here is CASSVEGDLTYATQYF. As DNA, the CDR3 is TGTGCCAGCAGTGTCGAGGGGGACTTGACCTATGCTACGCAGTATTTC.

A note on this clonotype: The DNA is omitted, as the CDR3 cannot be located on it reliably, and the CDR3 follows TCRdb's listing. The V gene is TRBV27, the J gene TRBJ2-7; TRBD2, as called in the table, went unchecked against the DNA. Germline V gene sequence: CDR1 MNHEY, CDR2 SMNVEV (reference sequence). The CDR3 adds up to 14 amino acids, both ends counted. The CDR3 loop is CACSARAGRYEQYF.

This clonotype is deemed medium-sized. The chain recombines TRBV6-2 or TRBV6-3 with TRBJ2-1; 7 nucleotides line up with TRBD2. The CDR3 spans 15 residues. CDR1 is MNHEY and CDR2 is SVGEGT in the germline V gene. Losses at the gene ends were 2 bases for V and 4 bases for J; bases not matched to a gene: 5. The CDR3 sequence is CASSYVSGNYNEQFF. CDR3 coding DNA: TGTGCCAGCAGTTACGTGAGCGGGAATTACAATGAGCAGTTCTTC.

This rearrangement joins TRBV4-3 to TRBJ2-7; 10 positions agree with TRBD1. The CDR3 has 16 residues. Germline V gene lookup returns CDR1 LGHNA and CDR2 YSLEER. J gave up 2 bases and V 0 bases, and 4 bases lay outside the gene matches. Here the CDR3 DNA reads TGCGCCAGCAGCCAAGAAACGGGGACAGGGGCCTACGAGCAGTACTTC. This encodes CASSQETGTGAYEQYF.

This clonotype was observed many times. The chain employs TRBV10-3 and TRBJ2-1; 7 bases agree with TRBD1. The ends lost 2 bases at V and 8 bases at J; junction bases unmatched: 6. Germline CDR1 and CDR2: ENHRY and SYGVKD. The CDR3 loop spans 14 amino acids. CDR3 residues: CAISEMRGLDEQFF. CDR3 sequence (DNA): TGTGCCATCAGTGAGATGAGGGGGCTGGATGAGCAGTTCTTC.

By frequency in the sample, this clonotype is medium-sized. The chain employs TRBV7-3 and TRBJ2-1, with D perhaps matching TRBD1 (6 bases). Trimming removed 1 base at V and 6 bases at J, with 10 bases between. The CDR3 contains 14 residues. Looked up from germline, CDR1 is SGHTA and CDR2 is FQGTGA. The CDR3 region is CASSLSLDSNEQFF. CDR3 nucleotides: TGTGCCAGCAGCTTAAGCCTGGACAGCAATGAGCAGTTCTTC.

This clonotype was detected many times. The V and J genes are TRBV7-9 and TRBJ2-7, with 8 bases that match TRBD2. J gave up 4 bases and V 5 bases, and 7 bases lay outside the gene matches. Germline V lookup: CDR1 SEHNR, CDR2 FQNEAQ (reference sequence). The CDR3 extends over 14 amino acids. CDR3: CASSPQRERYEQYF. CDR3 bases: TGTGCCAGCAGCCCCCAGCGGGAGAGGTACGAGCAGTACTTC.